A selection of T cell receptor beta chains follows, all from one sample in a study of cytotoxic CD8 clonotypes in ibrutinib-treated CLL. Generated by immunoSEQ multiplex PCR, the TCRdb table keeps only in-frame clones and is missing some. This sample has approximately 100,000 clones, with 58% found just once. Sequenced material: PBMCs, taken after 24 months of ibrutinib treatment. Source of these receptors: a human donor with chronic lymphocytic leukemia. The CDR3 runs from the conserved cysteine through the conserved F or W. D genes are given only for firm matches. The size of a clone is reported for some rows only, either as once, few or many, or as a class for expanded clones.

TRBJ2-5 | . | TRBV9 | . | CASSVVQGQETQYF | TGTGCCAGCAGCGTAGTCCAGGGCCAAGAGACCCAGTACTTC
TRBJ1-5 | . | TRBV30 | few | CAWNLAPSNQPQHF | TGTGCCTGGAATCTGGCCCCTAGCAATCAGCCCCAGCATTTT
TRBJ2-1 | TRBD2 | TRBV7-3 | . | CASSKGLAVNEQFF | TGTGCCAGCAGCAAGGGACTAGCAGTCAATGAGCAGTTCTTC
TRBJ2-4 | TRBD2 | TRBV4-2 | . | CASSQGASGGENIQYF | TGTGCCAGCAGCCAAGGGGCTAGCGGGGGGGAAAACATTCAGTACTTC
TRBJ2-7 | TRBD1 | TRBV29-1 | few | CSATTGGSYEQYF | TGCAGCGCCACGACAGGGGGCTCCTACGAGCAGTACTTC
TRBJ1-1 | . | TRBV19 | . | CASRAGILNTEAFF | TGTGCCAGTAGAGCAGGGATTTTGAACACTGAAGCTTTCTTT
TRBJ2-5 | TRBD1 | TRBV6-6 | . | CASRKDRGEGGETQYF | TGTGCCAGCAGAAAGGACAGGGGTGAGGGAGGGGAGACCCAGTACTTC
TRBJ2-4 | TRBD1 | TRBV7-8 | . | CASGQASGNIQYF | TGTGCCAGCGGACAGGCCTCCGGAAACATTCAGTACTTC
TRBJ1-3 | . | TRBV27 | . | CASRQTGSGNTIYF | TGTGCCAGCAGACAGACCGGGAGCGGAAACACCATATATTTT
TRBJ2-7 | TRBD1 | TRBV5-8 | . | CASSLPGTDKGWEQYF | TGTGCCAGCAGCTTGCCCGGGACAGACAAAGGGTGGGAGCAGTACTTC
TRBJ2-1 | TRBD2 | TRBV6-4 | . | CASAAERGNEQFF | TGTGCCAGCGCCGCAGAGCGGGGCAATGAGCAGTTCTTC
TRBJ2-7 | . | TRBV10-1 | few | CASSEGHEQYF | TGCGCCAGCAGTGAGGGGCACGAGCAGTACTTC
TRBJ2-7 | TRBD2 | TRBV5-1 | many | CASSQGLAGGPRPWEQYF | TGCGCCAGCAGCCAGGGACTAGCGGGGGGGCCGCGACCCTGGGAGCAGTACTTC
TRBJ2-7 | TRBD1 | TRBV11-2 | . | CASSLVRTGGTHEQYF | TGTGCCAGCAGCTTAGTTCGGACAGGGGGCACCCACGAGCAGTACTTC
TRBJ2-7 | TRBD1 | TRBV15 | . | CATSRPRQGGYEQYF | TGTGCCACCAGCAGACCCCGACAGGGGGGCTACGAGCAGTACTTC
TRBJ2-5 | . | TRBV5-6 | few | CASSPSAGPTQYF | TGTGCCAGCAGTCCCTCGGCGGGCCCGACCCAGTACTTC
TRBJ1-2 | TRBD1 | TRBV11-2 | . | CASSPTGVLYGYTF | TGTGCCAGCAGCCCGACAGGGGTCCTCTATGGCTACACCTTC
TRBJ2-2 | TRBD1 | TRBV7-2 | . | CASSLDRAGTGELFF | TGTGCCAGCAGTTTGGACAGGGCGGGAACCGGGGAGCTGTTTTTT
TRBJ2-7 | . | TRBV6-5 | . | CASTWQGREQYF | TGTGCCAGCACCTGGCAGGGGAGGGAGCAGTACTTC
TRBJ1-4 | TRBD1 | TRBV30 | . | CASDRGNIATNEKLFF | TGTGCCTCGGACAGGGGGAACATCGCAACTAATGAAAAACTGTTTTTT
TRBJ1-1 | . | TRBV29-1 | . | CSVKGGNTEAFF | TGCAGCGTTAAAGGAGGGAACACTGAAGCTTTCTTT
TRBJ2-5 | . | TRBV18 | . | CASSPARQETQYF | TGTGCCAGCTCACCAGCACGCCAAGAGACCCAGTACTTC
TRBJ1-2 | TRBD1 | TRBV28 | . | CASSSGTGGIGYTF | TGTGCCAGCAGCTCAGGGACAGGGGGGATAGGCTACACCTTC
TRBJ1-2 | . | TRBV18 | few | CASSLAPYGYTF | TGTGCCAGCTCACTTGCCCCGTATGGCTACACCTTC
TRBJ2-5 | . | TRBV18 | few | CASSPSWSQETQYF | TGTGCCAGCTCGCCCTCCTGGAGCCAAGAGACCCAGTACTTC
TRBJ2-1 | TRBD2 | TRBV7-2 | many | CASSLGAGGQDEQFF | TGTGCCAGCAGCTTAGGAGCGGGGGGGCAAGATGAGCAGTTCTTC
TRBJ1-1 | . | TRBV6-6 | . | CASSYSGENTEAFF | TGTGCCAGCAGTTATTCAGGGGAGAACACTGAAGCTTTCTTT
TRBJ1-6 | . | TRBV7-9 | . | CASSSGGFNSPLHF | TGTGCCAGCAGCTCGGGCGGGTTTAATTCACCCCTCCACTTT
TRBJ2-4 | . | TRBV30 | . | CAWSQITLAKNIQYF | TGTGCCTGGAGTCAAATCACTCTAGCCAAAAACATTCAGTACTTC
TRBJ2-5 | . | TRBV1 | few | CTSSQDRAPRETQYF | TGCACCAGCAGCCAAGATCGAGCTCCCAGGGAGACCCAGTACTTC
TRBJ2-2 | . | TRBV18 | . | CASSPRQGTGELFF | TGTGCCAGCTCACCACGGCAGGGCACCGGGGAGCTGTTTTTT
TRBJ2-7 | . | TRBV29-1 | . | CSVRNREPYEQYF | TGCAGCGTGCGGAACAGGGAGCCCTACGAGCAGTACTTC
TRBJ2-7 | TRBD1 | TRBV30 | . | CACPGTGVYEQYF | TGTGCCTGTCCCGGGACAGGAGTTTACGAGCAGTACTTC
TRBJ2-1 | . | TRBV7-7 | . | CASSRYTNRDNNEQFF | TGTGCTAGCAGCCGCTACACCAACAGGGATAACAATGAGCAGTTCTTC
TRBJ2-7 | TRBD1 | TRBV6-1 | . | CASSELRGQGAREQYF | TGTGCCAGCAGTGAATTGAGGGGACAGGGGGCTCGGGAGCAGTACTTC
TRBJ1-1 | . | TRBV2 | few | CASRTVEIGMNTEAFF | TGTGCCAGCAGGACAGTTGAAATAGGTATGAACACTGAAGCTTTCTTT
TRBJ2-5 | TRBD1 | TRBV11-3 | . | CASSTTGFPETQYF | TGTGCCAGCAGCACGACAGGGTTCCCAGAGACCCAGTACTTC
TRBJ2-7 | . | TRBV5-1 | . | CASSLVVIGSSYEQYF | TGCGCCAGCAGCTTGGTGGTCATAGGTTCATCCTACGAGCAGTACTTC
TRBJ2-2 | . | TRBV30 | . | CAWRLAGVGELFF | TGTGCCTGGAGACTAGCTGGGGTCGGGGAGCTGTTTTTT
TRBJ2-3 | . | TRBV11-1 | few | CASSSRPQSTDTQYF | TGTGCCAGCAGCTCAAGACCCCAGAGCACAGATACGCAGTATTTT
TRBJ1-1 | TRBD1 | TRBV9 | . | CASSKQGRPEAFF | TGTGCCAGCAGCAAACAGGGGAGGCCTGAAGCTTTCTTT
TRBJ2-7 | . | TRBV5-4 | once | CASSLKGTYEQYF | TGTGCCAGCAGCTTGAAGGGCACGTACGAGCAGTACTTC
TRBJ1-2 | . | TRBV6-5 | . | CASSYSVQGRGYTF | TGTGCCAGCAGTTACTCAGTGCAGGGCCGTGGCTACACCTTC
TRBJ2-7 | TRBD1 | TRBV5-6 | . | CASSLDGQGIGYEQYF | TGTGCCAGCAGCTTGGACGGACAGGGGATTGGCTACGAGCAGTACTTC
TRBJ1-5 | . | TRBV9 | . | CASSGGGGSNQPQHF | TGTGCCAGCAGCGGAGGGGGGGGTAGCAATCAGCCCCAGCATTTT
TRBJ1-5 | . | TRBV5-6 | . | CASSLVSGNQPQHF | TGTGCCAGCAGCTTGGTATCCGGCAATCAGCCCCAGCATTTT
TRBJ2-6 | . | TRBV2 | . | CASSVGAPSGANVLTF | TGTGCCAGCAGTGTGGGGGCCCCCTCTGGGGCCAACGTCCTGACTTTC
TRBJ2-2 | . | TRBV7-8 | . | CASSPKEQVNTGELFF | TGTGCCAGCAGCCCCAAGGAACAGGTTAACACCGGGGAGCTGTTTTTT